This TCR beta chain originates from a study of blood T cell repertoires in COVID-19. V lost 7 bases, J lost 2 bases, and 11 bases lay in between. The CDR3 is 13 amino acids. There are a few counts of this clone. The table came from immunoSEQ multiplex PCR; TCRdb's copy has only in-frame clones and leaves some out. The sample contains about 260,000 clones, about nine tenths of which appear only once. Sequenced: peripheral blood. V usage is TRBV12-3 or TRBV12-4 and J usage is TRBJ1-1; D is ambiguous. The sequence came from a woman in her 40s who had recovered from COVID-19. The CDR3 region is CASTLRLNTEAFF. DNA of the CDR3: TGTGCCAGCACGCTGAGACTCAACACTGAAGCTTTCTTT.